This TCR beta chain was identified during a study of untreated major depressive disorder. The data were produced by immunoSEQ multiplex PCR, yet TCRdb's version contains in-frame clones alone and is incomplete. The sample carries about 21,000 clones, roughly 91% recorded once. The ends were cut back, 7 bases at V and 7 bases at J, with 19 bases in the middle. Germline CDR1 MNHNS, CDR2 SASEGT. The CDR3 contains 14 residues. This TCR was sampled from a woman between 40 and 50 years old in good health. This chain uses TRBV6-1 with TRBJ2-5, with D possibly matching TRBD1 (5 bases). Sequencing was performed on CD4+ T cells from PBMCs. This CDR3 reads CASMGQRLTGTQYF. The CDR3 coding sequence is TGTGCCAGCATGGGGCAGCGCTTGACTGGGACCCAGTACTTC.